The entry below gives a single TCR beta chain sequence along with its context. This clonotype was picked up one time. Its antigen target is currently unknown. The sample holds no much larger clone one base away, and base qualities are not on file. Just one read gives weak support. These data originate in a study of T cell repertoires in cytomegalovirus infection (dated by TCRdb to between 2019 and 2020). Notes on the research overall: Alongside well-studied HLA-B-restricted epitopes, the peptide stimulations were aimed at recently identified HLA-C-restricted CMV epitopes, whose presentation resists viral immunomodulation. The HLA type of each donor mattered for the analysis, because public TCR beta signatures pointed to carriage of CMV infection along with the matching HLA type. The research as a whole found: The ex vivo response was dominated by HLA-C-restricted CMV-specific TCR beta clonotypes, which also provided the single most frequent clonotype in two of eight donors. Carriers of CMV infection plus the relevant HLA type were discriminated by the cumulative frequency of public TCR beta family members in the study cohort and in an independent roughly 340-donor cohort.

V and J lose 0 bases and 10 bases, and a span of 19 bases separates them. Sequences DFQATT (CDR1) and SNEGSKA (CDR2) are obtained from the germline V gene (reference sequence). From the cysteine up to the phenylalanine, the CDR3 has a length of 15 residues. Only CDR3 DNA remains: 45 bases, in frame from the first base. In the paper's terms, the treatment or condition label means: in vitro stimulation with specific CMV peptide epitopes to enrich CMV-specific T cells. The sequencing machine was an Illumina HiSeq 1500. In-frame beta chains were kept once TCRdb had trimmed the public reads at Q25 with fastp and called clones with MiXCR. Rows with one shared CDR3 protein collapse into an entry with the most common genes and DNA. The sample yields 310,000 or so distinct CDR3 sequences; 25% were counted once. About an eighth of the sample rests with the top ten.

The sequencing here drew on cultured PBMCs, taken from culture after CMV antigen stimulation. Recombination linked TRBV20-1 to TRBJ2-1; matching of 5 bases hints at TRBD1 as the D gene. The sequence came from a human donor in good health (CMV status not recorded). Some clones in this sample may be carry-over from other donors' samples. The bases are TGCAGTGCTAGAGATCTTCAATGGGGCGCGGACGAGCAGTTCTTC. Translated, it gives CSARDLQWGADEQFF.